These T cell receptor beta chains were read from a single sample in a study of CD8+CD57+ T cells in acquired aplastic anemia. In TCRdb, the reads were re-called with MiXCR into one record per CDR3 protein. The sample records about 71,000 distinct CDR3 sequences, under 65% being singletons. Material for sequencing was sorted CD4+, CD8+, or CD8+CD57+ T cells (not recorded which) from PBMCs. The receptors derive from a human donor in good health, serving as a control. CDR3s include the opening cysteine and the closing phenylalanine or tryptophan. The D gene is left open where the match is weak. Expanded clones get a size class; other rows say once, few or many, or leave the size out.

v_call,d_call,j_call,clone_size,cdr3_aa,cdr3_nt
TRBV7-9,.,TRBJ2-3,.,CASSLVHGQGSQYF,TGTGCCAGCAGCTTAGTACACGGCCAGGGGTCGCAGTATTTT
TRBV9,TRBD1,TRBJ1-1,many,CASSVLFRGQALGRENTEAFF,TGTGCCAGCAGCGTTCTTTTTCGTGGACAGGCCCTCGGACGGGAGAACACTGAAGCTTTCTTT
TRBV14,.,TRBJ2-3,.,CACSQDVGTIVDAQYF,TGTGCCTGCAGCCAAGATGTAGGAACGATAGTAGATGCGCAGTATTTT
TRBV7-2,.,TRBJ1-2,.,CASSRNRVVRGYTF,TGTGCCAGCAGCCGTAACAGGGTTGTTCGGGGCTACACCTTC
TRBV2,.,TRBJ2-2,.,CASSEMGGAWTGELFF,TGTGCCAGCAGTGAAATGGGGGGCGCATGGACCGGGGAGCTGTTTTTT
TRBV19,.,TRBJ1-2,few,CASSMGDGYGYTF,TGTGCCAGTAGTATGGGCGATGGCTATGGCTACACCTTC
TRBV5-1,.,TRBJ1-2,many,CASSPDGQYGHGYTF,TGCGCCAGCAGCCCGGACGGACAGTACGGCCATGGCTACACCTTC
TRBV20-1,.,TRBJ1-1,.,CSARDLKNTEAFF,TGCAGTGCTAGAGACCTGAAGAACACTGAAGCTTTCTTT
TRBV19,.,TRBJ1-1,medium-sized,CASSGRNTEAFF,TGTGCCAGTAGTGGACGGAACACTGAAGCTTTCTTT
TRBV5-5,TRBD2,TRBJ2-7,many,CASSFGTSINEQYF,TGTGCCAGCAGCTTCGGGACTAGCATCAACGAGCAGTACTTC
TRBV3-1,.,TRBJ2-7,many,CASSVSPGSYSYEQYF,TGTGCCAGCAGCGTATCCCCGGGATCTTATTCCTACGAGCAGTACTTC
TRBV7-2,.,TRBJ2-7,once,CASTLGGHEQYF,TGTGCCAGCACGCTAGGTGGACACGAGCAGTACTTC
TRBV2,TRBD1,TRBJ2-7,.,CASSQYRGLDEQYF,TGTGCCAGCAGCCAGTACAGGGGGCTCGACGAGCAGTACTTC
TRBV27,TRBD1,TRBJ1-2,.,CASSGGQGADGYTF,TGTGCCAGCAGTGGGGGACAGGGGGCGGATGGCTACACCTTC
TRBV7-9,.,TRBJ1-1,.,CASSLILGQNTEAFF,TGTGCCAGCAGCCTTATATTGGGGCAGAACACTGAAGCTTTCTTT
TRBV10-1,.,TRBJ2-2,.,CASSPSSTGELFF,TGCGCCAGCAGTCCCTCATCCACCGGGGAGCTGTTTTTT
TRBV15,.,TRBJ2-7,many,CATSGRGLAYEQYF,TGTGCCACCAGCGGCCGGGGCCTAGCCTACGAGCAGTACTTC
TRBV2,.,TRBJ2-6,.,CASGLGGSGANVLTF,TGTGCCAGCGGATTGGGCGGCTCTGGGGCCAACGTCCTGACTTTC
TRBV27,.,TRBJ2-1,many,CASGDSGRYNEQFF,TGTGCCAGCGGAGATAGCGGCCGCTACAATGAGCAGTTCTTC
TRBV12-3/TRBV12-4,.,TRBJ2-5,many,CASSLAVRETQYF,TGTGCCAGCAGTTTAGCGGTGAGGGAGACCCAGTACTTC
TRBV24-1,TRBD1,TRBJ1-5,.,CATSDALLEGAGQPQHF,TGTGCCACCAGTGACGCTCTACTCGAGGGGGCGGGTCAGCCCCAGCATTTT
TRBV20-1,TRBD1,TRBJ1-1,.,CSARSGTGNTEAFF,TGCAGTGCTAGGTCCGGGACAGGGAACACTGAAGCTTTCTTT
TRBV5-1,.,TRBJ1-2,.,CASSLSGNYGYTF,TGCGCCAGCAGCTTATCAGGGAACTATGGCTACACCTTC
TRBV12-3/TRBV12-4,.,TRBJ1-5,many,CASSEGSSQPQHF,TGTGCCAGCAGTGAGGGGTCCAGTCAGCCCCAGCATTTT
TRBV11-2,.,TRBJ2-7,.,CASSLEAGQVYEQYF,TGTGCCAGCAGCTTAGAGGCGGGTCAGGTTTACGAGCAGTACTTC
TRBV2,TRBD1,TRBJ2-1,.,CASRRGTGEQFF,TGTGCCAGCAGGAGGGGGACAGGGGAGCAGTTCTTC
TRBV4-1,.,TRBJ2-2,many,CASSQVSNTGELFF,TGCGCCAGCAGCCAAGTCTCGAACACCGGGGAGCTGTTTTTT
TRBV29-1,.,TRBJ1-2,once,CSVDRRGAHYGYTF,TGCAGCGTTGATCGGAGGGGAGCCCACTATGGCTACACCTTC
TRBV4-2,.,TRBJ1-1,many,CASSQLQKNTEAFF,TGTGCCAGCAGCCAACTCCAGAAGAACACTGAAGCTTTCTTT
TRBV5-5,TRBD2,TRBJ2-7,.,CASSYSGLAEQYF,TGTGCCAGCAGCTATTCGGGACTAGCGGAGCAGTACTTC
TRBV10-1,.,TRBJ2-3,.,CASSRDHLPTDTQYF,TGCGCCAGCTCTAGGGACCACCTTCCCACAGATACGCAGTATTTT
TRBV15,.,TRBJ1-1,.,CATSREGGDTEAFF,TGTGCCACCAGCAGAGAAGGGGGGGACACTGAAGCTTTCTTT
TRBV11-1,TRBD1,TRBJ2-1,.,CASSSTGTEINEQFF,TGTGCCAGCAGCTCGACCGGGACAGAAATCAATGAGCAGTTCTTC
TRBV9,TRBD2,TRBJ2-3,.,CASSATSGGKATQYF,TGTGCCAGCAGCGCGACTAGCGGGGGGAAAGCTACGCAGTATTTT